Presented here are 11 T cell receptor beta chains from one specimen sequenced in a study of Graves' ophthalmopathy and Graves' hyperthyroidism. Amplification targeted the TCR beta CDR3 regions, with RNA transcripts as the source material. Second-round multiplex PCR came after first-round RT-PCR with HTBI primers. Via MiXCR, TCRdb re-called the multiplex PCR reads, giving one row per CDR3 protein. Here the sample spans approximately 700,000 distinct CDR3 sequences, more than 40% being singletons. The sample taken for sequencing was peripheral blood. The receptors stem from an adult man with Graves' ophthalmopathy.

Regarding this clonotype: Sequence at one end of the junction differs from germline and may be a read error. This chain joins TRBV6-2 or TRBV6-3 and TRBJ1-2; 7 nucleotides line up with TRBD1. The CDR3 totals 15 residues. Germline lookup yields CDR1 MNHEY and CDR2 SVGEGT. CDR3 coding DNA: TGTGCCATCAGTTACTCGAATTACAGGGGAAGGGGCTACACCTTC. Translating it yields CAISYSNYRGRGYTF.

The chain combines TRBV24-1 with TRBJ1-5; TRBD1 matches 7 bases. V shed 10 bases and J 1 base; nucleotides not matched to a gene: 6. The CDR3 is 14 residues long. Germline CDR1 is KGHDR and CDR2 is SFDVKD. CDR3 in amino acids: CATSAGQSNQPQHF. DNA of the CDR3: TGTGCCACGAGCGCGGGACAGAGCAATCAGCCCCAGCATTTT.

This clonotype was counted ten times or more. This chain uses TRBV19 with TRBJ2-5; D assignment may be TRBD1 or TRBD2 (5 bases each). This CDR3 is 15 amino acids long. The V gene lost 5 bases and the J gene lost 5 bases, with 18 bases spanning the gap. Germline CDR1 LNHDA, CDR2 SQIVND (reference sequence). The CDR3 loop reads CASSLGERSQETQYF. CDR3 in DNA: TGTGCCAGTAGTTTAGGGGAGCGGTCACAGGAGACCCAGTACTTC.

This clonotype was seen repeatedly, ten times or more. This chain uses TRBV9 with TRBJ1-5; the D is unclear. CDR1 is SGDLS and CDR2 is YYNGEE in the germline V gene. The V end lost 3 bases, the J end lost 1 base, and 8 bases lay between the germline ends. This CDR3 comprises 14 residues. The CDR3 loop reads CASSDSVSNQPQHF. The CDR3 DNA follows: TGTGCCAGCAGCGACAGTGTGAGCAATCAGCCCCAGCATTTT.

This clonotype occurred many times. J is TRBJ1-2 and V is TRBV5-6; D uncertain. Trimming stripped 4 bases from V and 7 bases from J, with 11 bases between. CDR1 and CDR2 from the germline V gene are SGHDT and YYEEEE. The CDR3 is made up of 12 amino acids. The CDR3 sequence: CASSPHSTGYTF. Here the CDR3 DNA reads TGTGCCAGCAGCCCGCATTCGACTGGCTACACCTTC. Full variable domain (missing parts from reference TRBV5-6 and TRBJ1-2): DAGVTQSPTHLIKTRGQQVTLRCSPKSGHDTVSWYQQALGQGPQFIFQYYEEEERQRGNFPDRFSGHQFPNYSSELNVNALLLGDSALYLCASSPHSTGYTFGSGTRLTVV.

The table lists this clonotype with a few counts. The rearrangement uses TRBV20-1 and TRBJ2-2, with 7 bases aligning to TRBD1. V trimming: 4 bases; J trimming: 4 bases; junction bases outside the gene matches: 12. The CDR3 extends over 16 amino acids. Germline V gene data show CDR1 as DFQATT and CDR2 as SNEGSKA (reference sequence). This chain's CDR3 is CSATDSRQGITGELFF. CDR3 nucleotides: TGCAGTGCTACGGATTCTCGACAGGGAATCACCGGGGAGCTGTTTTTT.

The sample holds many counts of this clonotype. This rearrangement joins TRBV7-9 to TRBJ2-7, with 7 nucleotides matching TRBD1. Germline loops: CDR1 SEHNR, CDR2 FQNEAQ (reference sequence). This CDR3 has 14 amino acids. Unmatched junction bases numbered 7, after V lost 5 bases and J lost 3 bases. The CDR3: CASSAPGQHYEQYF. CDR3 in DNA: TGTGCCAGCAGCGCACCGGGACAGCACTACGAGCAGTACTTC.

The V and J genes are TRBV11-1 and TRBJ2-2; perhaps TRBD1 as D (5 bases). Germline V gene lookup returns CDR1 SGHAT and CDR2 FQDESV (reference sequence). The V end lost 7 bases, the J end lost 1 base, and 10 bases lay between the germline ends. This CDR3 is 14 amino acids long. CDR3 amino acids: CASTLTENTGELFF. DNA of the CDR3: TGTGCCAGCACCCTGACAGAGAACACCGGGGAGCTGTTTTTT.

V usage is TRBV9 and J usage is TRBJ2-7; 10 bases are shared with TRBD1. Losses at the gene ends were 6 bases for V and 4 bases for J; bases not matched to a gene: 4. This CDR3 region has 13 residues. Looked up from germline, CDR1 is SGDLS and CDR2 is YYNGEE. CDR3 in amino acids: CASIPGQGYEQYF. The CDR3 bases are TGTGCCAGCATTCCGGGACAGGGGTACGAGCAGTACTTC.

In this sample, this clonotype turned up many times. The chain links TRBV11-1 to TRBJ1-1; D is undetermined. This CDR3 spans 15 amino acids. CDR1 is SGHAT, CDR2 FQDESV, per germline (reference sequence). Trimming pared 5 bases from V and 0 bases from J, leaving 13 bases between. CDR3 sequence reads: CASSPRAGMNTEAFF. Written as DNA, the CDR3 is TGTGCCAGCAGCCCCCGGGCCGGAATGAACACTGAAGCTTTCTTT.

The table lists this clonotype with many counts. The CDR3 DNA follows: TGTGCCAGCAGCTGGGGACAGACCCAGTACTTC. It codes for CASSWGQTQYF. This chain joins TRBV5-6 and TRBJ2-5; D tentatively reads TRBD1 or TRBD2 (5 bases each). In germline, CDR1 is SGHDT, CDR2 YYEEEE. This CDR3 spans 11 amino acids. V dropped 3 bases and J dropped 6 bases, with 6 bases sitting between them.